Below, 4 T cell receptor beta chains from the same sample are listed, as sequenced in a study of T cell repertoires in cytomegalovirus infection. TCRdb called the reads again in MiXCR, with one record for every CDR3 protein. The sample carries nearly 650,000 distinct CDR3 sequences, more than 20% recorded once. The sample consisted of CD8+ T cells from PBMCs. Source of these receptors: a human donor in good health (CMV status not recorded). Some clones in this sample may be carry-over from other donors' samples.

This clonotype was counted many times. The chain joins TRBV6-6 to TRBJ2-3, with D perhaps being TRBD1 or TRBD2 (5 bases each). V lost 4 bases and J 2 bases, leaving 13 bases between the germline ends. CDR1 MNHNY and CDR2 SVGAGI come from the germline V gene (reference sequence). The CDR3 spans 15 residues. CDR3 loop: CASSSSRDPTDTQYF. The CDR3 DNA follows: TGTGCCAGCAGTTCATCCCGGGACCCCACAGATACGCAGTATTTT.

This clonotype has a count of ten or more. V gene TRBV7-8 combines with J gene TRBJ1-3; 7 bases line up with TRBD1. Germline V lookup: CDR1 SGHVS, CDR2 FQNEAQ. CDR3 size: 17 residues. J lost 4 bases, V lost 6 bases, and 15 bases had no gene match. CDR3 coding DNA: TGTGCCAGCAGATTCGCCCAGGGGGGTGAAAAGGGAAACACCATATATTTT. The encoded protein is CASRFAQGGEKGNTIYF.

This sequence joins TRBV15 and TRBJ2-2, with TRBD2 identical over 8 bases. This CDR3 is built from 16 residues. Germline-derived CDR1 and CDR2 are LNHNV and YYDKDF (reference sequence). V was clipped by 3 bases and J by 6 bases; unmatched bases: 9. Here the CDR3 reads CATSRTPAGAAGELFF. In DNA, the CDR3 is TGTGCCACCAGCAGGACACCAGCGGGGGCAGCCGGGGAGCTGTTTTTT.

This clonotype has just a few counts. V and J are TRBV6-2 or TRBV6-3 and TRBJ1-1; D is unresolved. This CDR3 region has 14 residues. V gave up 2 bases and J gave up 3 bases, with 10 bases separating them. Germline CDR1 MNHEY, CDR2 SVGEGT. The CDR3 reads CASSYTSFHTEAFF. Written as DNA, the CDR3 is TGTGCCAGCAGTTACACCTCATTTCACACTGAAGCTTTCTTT.